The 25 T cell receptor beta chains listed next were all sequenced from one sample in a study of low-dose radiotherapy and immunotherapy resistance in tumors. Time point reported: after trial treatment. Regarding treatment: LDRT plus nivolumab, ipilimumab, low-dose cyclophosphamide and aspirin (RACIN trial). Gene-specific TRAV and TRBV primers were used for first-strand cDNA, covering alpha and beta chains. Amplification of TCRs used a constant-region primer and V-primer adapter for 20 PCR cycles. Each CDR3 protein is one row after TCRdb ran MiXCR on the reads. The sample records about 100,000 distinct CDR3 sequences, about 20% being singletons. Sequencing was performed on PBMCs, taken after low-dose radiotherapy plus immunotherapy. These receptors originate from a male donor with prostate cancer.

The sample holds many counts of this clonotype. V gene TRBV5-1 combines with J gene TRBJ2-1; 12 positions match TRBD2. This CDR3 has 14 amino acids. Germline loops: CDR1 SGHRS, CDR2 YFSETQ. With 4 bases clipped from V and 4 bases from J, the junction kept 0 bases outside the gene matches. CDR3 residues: CASSGLAGYNEQFF. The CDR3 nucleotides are TGCGCCAGCAGCGGACTAGCGGGGTACAATGAGCAGTTCTTC.

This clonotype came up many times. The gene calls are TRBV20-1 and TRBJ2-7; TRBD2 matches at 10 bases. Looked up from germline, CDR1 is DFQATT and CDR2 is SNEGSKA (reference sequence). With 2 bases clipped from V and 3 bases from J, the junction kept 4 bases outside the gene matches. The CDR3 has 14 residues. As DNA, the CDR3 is TGCAGTGCTAGAAAGGCTAGCGGGGGCTACGAGCAGTACTTC. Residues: CSARKASGGYEQYF.

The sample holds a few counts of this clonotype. DNA of the CDR3: TGTGCCAGCAGTTTAGGGCAGGTCAGGAATACGCAGTATTTT. As protein: CASSLGQVRNTQYF. This sequence joins TRBV12-3 or TRBV12-4 and TRBJ2-3, with no clear D. The CDR3 runs to 14 residues. V lost 1 base, J lost 7 bases, and 12 bases lay in between.

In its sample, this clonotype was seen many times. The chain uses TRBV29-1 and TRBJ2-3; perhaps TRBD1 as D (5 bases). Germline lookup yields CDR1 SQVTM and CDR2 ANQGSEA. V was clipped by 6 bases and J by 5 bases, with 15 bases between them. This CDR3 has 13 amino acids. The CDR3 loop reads CSVKLRQGDTQYF. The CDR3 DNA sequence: TGCAGCGTGAAACTCCGGCAGGGAGATACGCAGTATTTT.

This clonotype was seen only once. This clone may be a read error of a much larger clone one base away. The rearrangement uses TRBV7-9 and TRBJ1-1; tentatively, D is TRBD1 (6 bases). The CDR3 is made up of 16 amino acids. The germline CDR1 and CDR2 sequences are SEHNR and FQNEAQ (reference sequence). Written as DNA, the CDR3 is TGTGCCAGCAGCTTAGTGTCCCCAGGGGTGAGCACTGTAGCTTTCTTT. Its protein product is CASSLVSPGVSTVAFF.

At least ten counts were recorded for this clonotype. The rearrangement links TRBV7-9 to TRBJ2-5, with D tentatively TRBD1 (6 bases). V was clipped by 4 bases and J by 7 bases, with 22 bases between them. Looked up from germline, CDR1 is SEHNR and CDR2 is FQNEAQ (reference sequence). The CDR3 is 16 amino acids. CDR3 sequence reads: CASSSLQGNHRRTQYF. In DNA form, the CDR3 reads TGTGCCAGCAGCTCCCTACAGGGAAACCATCGGAGGACCCAGTACTTC.

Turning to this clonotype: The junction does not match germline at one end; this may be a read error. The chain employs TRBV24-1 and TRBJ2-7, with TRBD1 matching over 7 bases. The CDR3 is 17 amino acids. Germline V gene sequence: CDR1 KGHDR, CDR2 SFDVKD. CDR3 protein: CATSDFPADRFPYEQYF. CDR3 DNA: TGTGCCACTAGTGATTTCCCGGCGGACAGGTTCCCCTACGAGCAGTACTTC.

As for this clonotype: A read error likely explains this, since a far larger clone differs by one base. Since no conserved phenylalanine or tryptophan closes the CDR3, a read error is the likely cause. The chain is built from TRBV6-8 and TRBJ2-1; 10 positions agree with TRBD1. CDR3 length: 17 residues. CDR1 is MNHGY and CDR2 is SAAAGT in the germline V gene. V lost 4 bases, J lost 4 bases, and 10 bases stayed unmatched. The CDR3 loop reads CASSSTGTGDYYNEQFS. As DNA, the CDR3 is TGTGCCAGCAGTTCCACCGGGACAGGGGACTATTACAATGAGCAGTTCTCC.

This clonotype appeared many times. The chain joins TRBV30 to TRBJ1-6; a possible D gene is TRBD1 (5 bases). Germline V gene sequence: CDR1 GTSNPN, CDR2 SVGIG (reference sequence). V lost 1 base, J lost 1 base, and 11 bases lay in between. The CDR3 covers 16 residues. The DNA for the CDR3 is TGTGCCTGGAGTGAACCCCGGGGGTCCTATAATTCACCCCTCCACTTT. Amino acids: CAWSEPRGSYNSPLHF.

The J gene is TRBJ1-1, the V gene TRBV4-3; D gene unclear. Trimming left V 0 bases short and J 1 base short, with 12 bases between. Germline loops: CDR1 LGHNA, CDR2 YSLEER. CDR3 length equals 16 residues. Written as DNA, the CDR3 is TGCGCCAGCAGCCAAGATGGAACGACTCAGAACACTGAAGCTTTCTTT. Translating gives CASSQDGTTQNTEAFF.

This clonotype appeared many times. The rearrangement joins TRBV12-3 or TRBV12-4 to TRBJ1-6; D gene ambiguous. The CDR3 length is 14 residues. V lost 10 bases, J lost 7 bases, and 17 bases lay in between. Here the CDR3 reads CATQLGRMNSPLHF. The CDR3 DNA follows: TGTGCCACCCAGCTGGGTCGGATGAATTCACCCCTCCACTTT.

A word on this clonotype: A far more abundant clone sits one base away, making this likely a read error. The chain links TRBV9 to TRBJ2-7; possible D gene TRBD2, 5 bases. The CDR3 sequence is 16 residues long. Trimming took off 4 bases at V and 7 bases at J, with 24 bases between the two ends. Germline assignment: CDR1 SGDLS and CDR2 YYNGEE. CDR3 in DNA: TGTGCCAGCAGCAGTCCCCCTAGCTCGACCTACAATGAGCAGTACTTC. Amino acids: CASSSPPSSTYNEQYF. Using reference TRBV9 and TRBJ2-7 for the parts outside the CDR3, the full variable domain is DSGVTQTPKHLITATGQRVTLRCSPRSGDLSVYWYQQSLDQGLQFLIQYYNGEERAKGNILERFSAQQFPDLHSELNLSSLELGDSALYFCASSSPPSSTYNEQYFGPGTRLTVT.

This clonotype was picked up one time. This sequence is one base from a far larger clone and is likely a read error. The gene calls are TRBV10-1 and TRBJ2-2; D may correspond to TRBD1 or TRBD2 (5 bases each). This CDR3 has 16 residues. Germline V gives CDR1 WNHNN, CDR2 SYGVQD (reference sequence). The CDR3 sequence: CVITSGRDPNTGELFF. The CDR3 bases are TGTGTCATCACTTCAGGCAGGGACCCGAACACCGGGGAGCTGTTTTTT.

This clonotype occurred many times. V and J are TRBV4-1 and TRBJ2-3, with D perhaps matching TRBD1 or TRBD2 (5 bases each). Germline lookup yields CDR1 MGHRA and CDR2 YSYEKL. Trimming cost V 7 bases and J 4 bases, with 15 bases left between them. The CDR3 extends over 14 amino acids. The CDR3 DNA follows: TGCGCCAGCACGGAACTAGGGGTCGCAGATACGCAGTATTTT. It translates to CASTELGVADTQYF.

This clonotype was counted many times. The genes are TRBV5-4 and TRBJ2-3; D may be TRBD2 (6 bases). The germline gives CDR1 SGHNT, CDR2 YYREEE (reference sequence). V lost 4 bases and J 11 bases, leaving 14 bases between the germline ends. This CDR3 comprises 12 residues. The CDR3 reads CASSTGVGEQYF. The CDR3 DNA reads TGTGCCAGCAGCACGGGGGTAGGGGAGCAGTATTTT.

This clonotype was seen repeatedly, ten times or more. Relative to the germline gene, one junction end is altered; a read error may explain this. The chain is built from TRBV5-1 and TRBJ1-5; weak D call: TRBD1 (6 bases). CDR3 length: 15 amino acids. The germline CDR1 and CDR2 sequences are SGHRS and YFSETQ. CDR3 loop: CASSLGQNSNQPQHF. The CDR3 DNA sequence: TGTGCCAGCAGTTTGGGACAAAATAGCAATCAGCCCCAGCATTTT.

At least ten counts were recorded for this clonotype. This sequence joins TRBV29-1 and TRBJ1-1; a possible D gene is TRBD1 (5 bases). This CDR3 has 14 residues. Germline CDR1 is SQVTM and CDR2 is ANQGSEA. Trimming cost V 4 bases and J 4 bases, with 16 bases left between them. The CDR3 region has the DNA TGCAGCGTTGGGCAGGCCTCGGGGGTCACTGAAGCTTTCTTT. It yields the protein CSVGQASGVTEAFF.

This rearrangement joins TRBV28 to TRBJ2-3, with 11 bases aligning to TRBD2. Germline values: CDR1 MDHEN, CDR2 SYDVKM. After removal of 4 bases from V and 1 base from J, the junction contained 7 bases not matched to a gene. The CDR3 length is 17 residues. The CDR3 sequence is CASSSALLAGGTDTQYF. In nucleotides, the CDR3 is TGTGCCAGCAGTTCTGCCCTACTAGCGGGGGGCACAGATACGCAGTATTTT.

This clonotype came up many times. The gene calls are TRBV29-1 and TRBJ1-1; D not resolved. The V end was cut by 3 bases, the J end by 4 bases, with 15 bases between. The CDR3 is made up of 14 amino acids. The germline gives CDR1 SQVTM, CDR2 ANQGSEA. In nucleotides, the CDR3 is TGCAGCGTTGATGCGGGCCCTACGGGCACTGAAGCTTTCTTT. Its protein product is CSVDAGPTGTEAFF.

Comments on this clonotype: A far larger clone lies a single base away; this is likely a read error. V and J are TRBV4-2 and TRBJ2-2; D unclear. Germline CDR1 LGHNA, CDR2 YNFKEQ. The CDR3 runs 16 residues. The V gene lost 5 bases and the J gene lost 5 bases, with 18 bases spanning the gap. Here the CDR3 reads CASSFGVRKGTGELFF. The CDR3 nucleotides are TGTGCCAGCAGCTTTGGAGTACGGAAGGGTACCGGGGAGCTGTTTTTT.

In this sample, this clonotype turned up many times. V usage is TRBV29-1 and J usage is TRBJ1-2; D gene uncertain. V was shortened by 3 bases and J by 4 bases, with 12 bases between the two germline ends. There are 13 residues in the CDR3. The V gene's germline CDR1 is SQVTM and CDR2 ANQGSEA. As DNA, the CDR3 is TGCAGCGTTGATGAACCCGGAACCTATGGCTACACCTTC. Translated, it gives CSVDEPGTYGYTF.

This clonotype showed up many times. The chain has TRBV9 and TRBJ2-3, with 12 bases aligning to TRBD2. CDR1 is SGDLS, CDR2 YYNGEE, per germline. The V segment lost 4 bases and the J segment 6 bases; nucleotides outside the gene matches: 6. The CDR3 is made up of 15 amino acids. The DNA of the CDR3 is TGTGCCAGCAGCAACCTAGCGGGGGGGCTGGATACGCAGTATTTT. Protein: CASSNLAGGLDTQYF.

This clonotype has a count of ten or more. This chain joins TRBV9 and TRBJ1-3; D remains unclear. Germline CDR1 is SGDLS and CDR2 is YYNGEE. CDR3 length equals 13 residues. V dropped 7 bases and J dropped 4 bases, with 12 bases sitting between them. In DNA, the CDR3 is TGTGCCAGCGCTCGCGGGCACGGAAACACCATATATTTT. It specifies CASARGHGNTIYF.

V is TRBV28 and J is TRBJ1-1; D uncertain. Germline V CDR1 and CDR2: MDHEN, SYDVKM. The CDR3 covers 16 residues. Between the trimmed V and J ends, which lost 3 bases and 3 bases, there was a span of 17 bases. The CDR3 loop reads CASSLRLFRKYTEAFF. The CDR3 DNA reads TGTGCCAGCAGTTTGCGGCTATTCCGGAAGTACACTGAAGCTTTCTTT.

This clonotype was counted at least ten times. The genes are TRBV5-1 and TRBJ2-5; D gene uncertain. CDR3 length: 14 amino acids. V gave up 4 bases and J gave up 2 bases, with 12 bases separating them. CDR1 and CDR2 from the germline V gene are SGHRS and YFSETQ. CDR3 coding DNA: TGCGCCAGCAGCCCTTATTTACCTCAAGAGACCCAGTACTTC. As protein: CASSPYLPQETQYF.